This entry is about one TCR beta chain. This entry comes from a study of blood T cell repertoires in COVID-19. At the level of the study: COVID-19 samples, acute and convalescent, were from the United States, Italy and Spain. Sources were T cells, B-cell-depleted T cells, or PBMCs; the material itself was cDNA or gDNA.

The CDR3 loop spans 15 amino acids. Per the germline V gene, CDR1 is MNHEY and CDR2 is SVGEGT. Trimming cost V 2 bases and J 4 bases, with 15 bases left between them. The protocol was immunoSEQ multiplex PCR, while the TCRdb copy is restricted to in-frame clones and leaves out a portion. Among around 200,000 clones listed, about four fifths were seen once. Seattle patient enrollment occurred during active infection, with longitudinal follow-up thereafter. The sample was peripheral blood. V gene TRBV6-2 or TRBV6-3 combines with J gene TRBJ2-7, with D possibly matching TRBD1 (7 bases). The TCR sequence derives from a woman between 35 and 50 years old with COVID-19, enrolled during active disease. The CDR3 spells CASSYPAGGTYEQYF. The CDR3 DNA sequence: TGTGCCAGCAGTTACCCAGCAGGGGGGACTTACGAGCAGTACTTC.